This T cell receptor (beta chain) stems from a study of radiotherapy plus CTLA-4 blockade in lung cancer. The count of this clone is one. Antigen: not known. General study findings and limits: Radiotherapy plus ipilimumab was followed by expansion in blood of tumor-derived TCR clones. It was early blood T cell clone dynamics, with interferon-beta, that reportedly best predicted response.

This table comes from immunoSEQ multiplex PCR, and its TCRdb copy is limited to in-frame clones, with some not included. This sample yields around 99,000 clones, of which 85% to 90% are seen a single time; approximately 4.9% belongs to the top ten. Focal radiation plus CTLA-4 blockade with ipilimumab was given to patients with chemo-refractory metastatic non-small-cell lung cancer. The specimen was peripheral blood, collected from a patient treated with radiotherapy plus ipilimumab. This clonotype originated in a human donor with non-small cell lung cancer that progressed on radiotherapy plus ipilimumab.

The CDR3 coding sequence is TGTGCCACCAGCAGAGAGGGGGCAGGCCGCTATGGCTACACCTTC. Translating it yields CATSREGAGRYGYTF. V gene TRBV15 combines with J gene TRBJ1-2; TRBD1 might be the D (6 bases). V dropped 0 bases and J dropped 4 bases, with 12 bases sitting between them. The CDR3 covers 15 residues. The germline V gene encodes CDR1 LNHNV and CDR2 YYDKDF (reference sequence).